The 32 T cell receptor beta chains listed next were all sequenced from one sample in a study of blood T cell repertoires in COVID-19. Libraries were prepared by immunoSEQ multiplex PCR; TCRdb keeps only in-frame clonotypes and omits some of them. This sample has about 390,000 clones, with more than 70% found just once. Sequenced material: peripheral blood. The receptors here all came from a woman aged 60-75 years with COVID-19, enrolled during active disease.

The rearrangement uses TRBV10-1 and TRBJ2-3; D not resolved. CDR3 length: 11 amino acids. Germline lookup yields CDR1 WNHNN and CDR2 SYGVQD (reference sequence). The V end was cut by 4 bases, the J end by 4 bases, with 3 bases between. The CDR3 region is CASSGADTQYF. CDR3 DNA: TGCGCCAGCAGTGGAGCAGATACGCAGTATTTT.

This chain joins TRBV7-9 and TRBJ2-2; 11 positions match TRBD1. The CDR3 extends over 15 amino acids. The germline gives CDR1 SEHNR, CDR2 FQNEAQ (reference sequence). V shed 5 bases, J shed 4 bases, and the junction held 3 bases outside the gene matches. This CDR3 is CASSLGQGVTGELFF. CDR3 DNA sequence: TGTGCCAGCAGCCTGGGACAGGGGGTCACCGGGGAGCTGTTTTTT.

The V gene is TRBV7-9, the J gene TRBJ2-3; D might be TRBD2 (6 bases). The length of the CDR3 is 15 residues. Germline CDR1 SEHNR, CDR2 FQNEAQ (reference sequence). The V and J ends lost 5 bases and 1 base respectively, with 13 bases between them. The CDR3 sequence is CASSLREWGTDTQYF. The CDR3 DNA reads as TGTGCCAGCAGCCTACGGGAGTGGGGCACAGATACGCAGTATTTT.

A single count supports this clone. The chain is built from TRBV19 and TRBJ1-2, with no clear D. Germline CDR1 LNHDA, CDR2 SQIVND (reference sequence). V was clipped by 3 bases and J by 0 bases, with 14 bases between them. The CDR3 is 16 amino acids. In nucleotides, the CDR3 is TGTGCCAGTAGTATTGAGGAGACGGGGTCTAACTATGGCTACACCTTC. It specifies CASSIEETGSNYGYTF.

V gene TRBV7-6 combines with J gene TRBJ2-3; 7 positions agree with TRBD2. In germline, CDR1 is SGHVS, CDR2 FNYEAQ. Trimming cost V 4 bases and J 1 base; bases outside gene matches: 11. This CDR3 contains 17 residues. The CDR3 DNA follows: TGTGCCAGCAGCTCCCGGTCGGGGGGACCTCGCACAGATACGCAGTATTTT. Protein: CASSSRSGGPRTDTQYF. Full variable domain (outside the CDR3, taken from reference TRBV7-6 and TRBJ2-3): GAGVSQSPRYKVTKRGQDVALRCDPISGHVSLYWYRQALGQGPEFLTYFNYEAQQDKSGLPNDRFSAERPEGSISTLTIQRTEQRDSAMYRCASSSRSGGPRTDTQYFGPGTRLTVL.

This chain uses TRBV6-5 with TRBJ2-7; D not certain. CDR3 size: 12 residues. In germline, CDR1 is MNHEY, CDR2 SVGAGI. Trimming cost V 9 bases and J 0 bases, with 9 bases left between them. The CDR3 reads CARLVVSYEQYF. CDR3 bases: TGTGCCAGGTTGGTAGTCTCCTACGAGCAGTACTTC.

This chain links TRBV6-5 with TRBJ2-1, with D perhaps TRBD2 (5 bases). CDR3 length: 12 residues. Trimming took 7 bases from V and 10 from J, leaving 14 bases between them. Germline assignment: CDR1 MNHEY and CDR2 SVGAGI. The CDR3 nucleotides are TGTGCCAGCAATCGGGGTTTAGGGGAGCAGTTCTTC. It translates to CASNRGLGEQFF.

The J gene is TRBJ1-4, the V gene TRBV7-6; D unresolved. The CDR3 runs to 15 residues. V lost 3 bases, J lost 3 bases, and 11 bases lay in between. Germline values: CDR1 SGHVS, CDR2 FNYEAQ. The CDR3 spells CASSFGSGPNEKLFF. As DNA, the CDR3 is TGTGCCAGCAGCTTTGGGTCAGGCCCTAATGAAAAACTGTTTTTT. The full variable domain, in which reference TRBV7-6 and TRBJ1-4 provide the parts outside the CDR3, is GAGVSQSPRYKVTKRGQDVALRCDPISGHVSLYWYRQALGQGPEFLTYFNYEAQQDKSGLPNDRFSAERPEGSISTLTIQRTEQRDSAMYRCASSFGSGPNEKLFFGSGTQLSVL.

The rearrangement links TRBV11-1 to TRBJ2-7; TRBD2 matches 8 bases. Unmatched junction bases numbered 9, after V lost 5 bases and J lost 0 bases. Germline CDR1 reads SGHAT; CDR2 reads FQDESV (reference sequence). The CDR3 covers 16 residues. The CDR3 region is CASSPYLGGGSYEQYF. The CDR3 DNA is TGTGCCAGCAGCCCTTACCTCGGGGGGGGCTCCTACGAGCAGTACTTC.

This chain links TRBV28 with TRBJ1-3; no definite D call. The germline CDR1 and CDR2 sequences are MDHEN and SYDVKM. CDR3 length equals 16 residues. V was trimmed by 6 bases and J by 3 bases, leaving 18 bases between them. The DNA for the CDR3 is TGTGCCAGCAGGGGGTGGGAGGCTCGGTTTGGAAACACCATATATTTT. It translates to CASRGWEARFGNTIYF.

Written as DNA, the CDR3 is TGCGCCAGCAGCCTGAGGGGGATGGACACCGGGGAGCTGTTTTTT. It encodes CASSLRGMDTGELFF. The genes are TRBV4-1 and TRBJ2-2; D possibly corresponds to TRBD1 (6 bases). This CDR3 spans 15 amino acids. The germline V gene encodes CDR1 MGHRA and CDR2 YSYEKL. With 4 bases removed from V and 3 bases from J, the gap between germline ends came to 12 bases.

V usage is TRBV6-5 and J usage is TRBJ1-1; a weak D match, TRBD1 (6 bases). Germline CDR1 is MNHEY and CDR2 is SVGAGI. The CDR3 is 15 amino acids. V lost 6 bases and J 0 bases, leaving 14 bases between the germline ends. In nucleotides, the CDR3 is TGTGCCAGCAGCGATGACAGGCGCATGAACACTGAAGCTTTCTTT. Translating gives CASSDDRRMNTEAFF.

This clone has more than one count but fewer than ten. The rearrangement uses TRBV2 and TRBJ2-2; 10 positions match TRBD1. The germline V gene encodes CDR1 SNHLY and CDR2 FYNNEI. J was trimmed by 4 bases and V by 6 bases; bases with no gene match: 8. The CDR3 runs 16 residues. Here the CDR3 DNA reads TGTGCCAGCAGGGCGGACAGGGGGTTGGGCACCGGGGAGCTGTTTTTT. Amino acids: CASRADRGLGTGELFF.

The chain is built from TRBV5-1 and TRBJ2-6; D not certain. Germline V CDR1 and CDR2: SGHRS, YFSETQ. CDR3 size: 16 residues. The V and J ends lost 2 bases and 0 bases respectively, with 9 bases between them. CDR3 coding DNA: TGCGCCAGCAGCTTTAGTCCAAGCTCTGGGGCCAACGTCCTGACTTTC. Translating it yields CASSFSPSSGANVLTF.

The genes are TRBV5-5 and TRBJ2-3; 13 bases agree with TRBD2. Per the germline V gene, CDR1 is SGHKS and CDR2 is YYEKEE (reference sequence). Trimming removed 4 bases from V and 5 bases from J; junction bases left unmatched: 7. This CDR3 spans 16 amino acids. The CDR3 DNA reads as TGTGCCAGCAGCAGGGAACTAGCGGGGGGGAGAGATACGCAGTATTTT. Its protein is CASSRELAGGRDTQYF.

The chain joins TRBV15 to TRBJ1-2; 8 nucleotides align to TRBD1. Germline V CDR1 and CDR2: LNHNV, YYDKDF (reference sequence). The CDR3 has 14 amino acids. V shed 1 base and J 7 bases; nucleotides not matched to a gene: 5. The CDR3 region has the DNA TGTGCCACCAGCAGAGCCCTGGACAGGGCTGGCTACACCTTC. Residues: CATSRALDRAGYTF.

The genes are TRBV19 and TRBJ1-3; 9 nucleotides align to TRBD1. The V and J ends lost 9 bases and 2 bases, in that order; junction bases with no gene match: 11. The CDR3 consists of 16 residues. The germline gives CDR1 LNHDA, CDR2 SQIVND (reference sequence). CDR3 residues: CASRDRAQVPGNTIYF. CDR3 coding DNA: TGTGCCAGCCGGGACAGGGCTCAAGTTCCTGGAAACACCATATATTTT.

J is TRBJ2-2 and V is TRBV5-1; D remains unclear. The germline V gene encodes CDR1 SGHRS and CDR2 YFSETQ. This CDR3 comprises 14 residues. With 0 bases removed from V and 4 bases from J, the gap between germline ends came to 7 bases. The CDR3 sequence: CASSLVSLTGELFF. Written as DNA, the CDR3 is TGCGCCAGCAGCTTGGTGTCTCTCACCGGGGAGCTGTTTTTT.

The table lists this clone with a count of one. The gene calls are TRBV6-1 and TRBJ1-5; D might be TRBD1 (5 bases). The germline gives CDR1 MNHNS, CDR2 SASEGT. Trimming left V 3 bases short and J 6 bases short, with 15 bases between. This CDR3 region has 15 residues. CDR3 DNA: TGTGCCAGCAGTGACGCACAACCAGGGCGTCAGCCCCAGCATTTT. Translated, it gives CASSDAQPGRQPQHF.

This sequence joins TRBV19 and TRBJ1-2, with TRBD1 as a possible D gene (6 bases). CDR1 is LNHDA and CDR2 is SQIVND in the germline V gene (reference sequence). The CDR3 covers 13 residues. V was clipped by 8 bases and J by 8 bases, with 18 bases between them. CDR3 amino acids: CASSPTDRSGYTF. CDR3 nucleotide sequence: TGTGCCAGTTCCCCCACCGACAGGTCGGGCTACACCTTC.

Written as DNA, the CDR3 is TGTGCCAGTAGTCCCGCATTAGGGGCATCCCAGCATTTT. It translates to CASSPALGASQHF. The chain couples TRBV19 to TRBJ1-5, with D possibly matching TRBD1 (5 bases). V lost 5 bases to trimming and J lost 11 bases, with 16 bases between them. This CDR3 is built from 13 residues. In germline, CDR1 is LNHDA, CDR2 SQIVND (reference sequence).

The CDR3 DNA is TGTGCCAGCAGTGAGGGTCAGGGAAGCACAGATACGCAGTATTTT. Translated, it gives CASSEGQGSTDTQYF. The genes are TRBV6-1 and TRBJ2-3, with D perhaps matching TRBD1 (5 bases). The CDR3 covers 15 residues. Trimming took off 3 bases at V and 0 bases at J, with 10 bases between the two ends. Germline V lookup: CDR1 MNHNS, CDR2 SASEGT.

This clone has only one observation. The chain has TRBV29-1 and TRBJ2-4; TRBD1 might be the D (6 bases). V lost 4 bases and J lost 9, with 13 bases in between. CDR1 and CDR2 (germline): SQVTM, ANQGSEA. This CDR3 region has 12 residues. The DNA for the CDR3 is TGCAGCGTTGTTCAGGGGTGGGGCATTCAGTACTTC. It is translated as CSVVQGWGIQYF.

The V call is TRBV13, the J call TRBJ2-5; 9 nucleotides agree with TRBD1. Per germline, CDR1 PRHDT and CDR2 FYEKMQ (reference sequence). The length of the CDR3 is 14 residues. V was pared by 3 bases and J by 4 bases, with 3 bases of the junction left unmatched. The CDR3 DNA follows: TGTGCCAGCAGCTTCCCGGGACAGGGAGAGACCCAGTACTTC. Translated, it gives CASSFPGQGETQYF.

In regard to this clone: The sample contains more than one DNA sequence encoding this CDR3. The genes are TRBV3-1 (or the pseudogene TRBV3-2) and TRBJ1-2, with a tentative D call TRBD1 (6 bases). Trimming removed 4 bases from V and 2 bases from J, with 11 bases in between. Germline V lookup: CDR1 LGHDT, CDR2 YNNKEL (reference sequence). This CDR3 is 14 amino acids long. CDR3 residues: CASSPGGGNYGYTF. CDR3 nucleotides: TGTGCCAGCAGCCCGGGGGGGGGCAACTATGGCTACACCTTC.

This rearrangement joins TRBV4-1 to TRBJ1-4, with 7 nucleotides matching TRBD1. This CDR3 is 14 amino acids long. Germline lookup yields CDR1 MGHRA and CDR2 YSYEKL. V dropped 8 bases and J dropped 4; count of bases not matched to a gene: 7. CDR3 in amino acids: CASRRDSHNEKLFF. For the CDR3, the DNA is TGCGCCAGCCGCCGGGACAGCCATAATGAAAAACTGTTTTTT.

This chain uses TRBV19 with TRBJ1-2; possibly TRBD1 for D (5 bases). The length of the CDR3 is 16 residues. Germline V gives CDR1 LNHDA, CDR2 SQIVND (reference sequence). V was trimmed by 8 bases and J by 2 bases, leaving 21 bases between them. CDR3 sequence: CASSDSDFRLNYGYTF. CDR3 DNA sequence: TGTGCCAGTTCCGACAGCGACTTCCGGCTCAACTATGGCTACACCTTC. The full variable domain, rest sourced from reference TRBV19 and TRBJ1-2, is DGGITQSPKYLFRKEGQNVTLSCEQNLNHDAMYWYRQDPGQGLRLIYYSQIVNDFQKGDIAEGYSVSREKKESFPLTVTSAQKNPTAFYLCASSDSDFRLNYGYTFGSGTRLTVV.

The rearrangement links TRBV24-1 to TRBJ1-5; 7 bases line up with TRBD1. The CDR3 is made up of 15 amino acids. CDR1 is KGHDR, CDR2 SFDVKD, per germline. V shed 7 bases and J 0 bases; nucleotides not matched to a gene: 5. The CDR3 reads CATRGTGVSNQPQHF. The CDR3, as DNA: TGTGCCACCAGAGGTACAGGGGTTAGCAATCAGCCCCAGCATTTT.

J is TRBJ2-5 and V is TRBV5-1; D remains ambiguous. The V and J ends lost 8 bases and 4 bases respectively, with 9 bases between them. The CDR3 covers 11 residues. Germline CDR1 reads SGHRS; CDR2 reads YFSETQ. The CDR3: CASLVGETQYF. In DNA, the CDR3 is TGCGCCAGTTTGGTCGGAGAGACCCAGTACTTC.

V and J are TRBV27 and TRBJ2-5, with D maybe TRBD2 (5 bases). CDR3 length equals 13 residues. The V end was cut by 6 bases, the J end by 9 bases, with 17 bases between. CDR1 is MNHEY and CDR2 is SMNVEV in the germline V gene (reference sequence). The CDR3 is CASSSTRLGAQYF. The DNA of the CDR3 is TGTGCCAGCAGCAGTACCAGACTCGGGGCCCAGTACTTC.

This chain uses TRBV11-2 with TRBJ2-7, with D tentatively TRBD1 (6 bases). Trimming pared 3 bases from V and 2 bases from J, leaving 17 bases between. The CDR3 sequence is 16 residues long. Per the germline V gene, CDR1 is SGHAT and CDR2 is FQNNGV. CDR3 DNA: TGTGCCAGCAGCTTCACTTCCGGGACAAGGACCTACGAGCAGTACTTC. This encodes CASSFTSGTRTYEQYF.

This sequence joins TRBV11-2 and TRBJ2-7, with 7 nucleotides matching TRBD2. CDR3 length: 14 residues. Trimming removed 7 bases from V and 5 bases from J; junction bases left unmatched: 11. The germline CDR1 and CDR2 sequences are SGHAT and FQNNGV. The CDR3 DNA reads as TGTGCCAGCACCCCTTTCGGGGGGAACAACGAGCAGTACTTC. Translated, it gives CASTPFGGNNEQYF.